The 30 T cell receptor beta chains in this list originate from one sample, sequenced in a study of blood T cell repertoires in COVID-19. TCRdb's copy holds only in-frame clones and misses some; the assay was immunoSEQ multiplex PCR. The sample holds under 45,000 clones, about nine tenths seen once. Sequencing was carried out using peripheral blood. These receptors came from a man aged 55 to 70 with active COVID-19.

V is TRBV6-2 or TRBV6-3 and J is TRBJ2-3; possibly TRBD2 for D (6 bases). V was shortened by 5 bases and J by 9 bases, with 15 bases between the two germline ends. Per the germline V gene, CDR1 is MNHEY and CDR2 is SVGEGT. The CDR3 has 13 amino acids. The CDR3 nucleotides read TGTGCCAGCAGTATCGGGGCTGGGGGGACGCAGTATTTT. Amino acid sequence: CASSIGAGGTQYF.

The chain recombines TRBV19 with TRBJ2-2, with D tentatively TRBD2 (5 bases). V was trimmed by 6 bases and J by 10 bases, leaving 18 bases between them. CDR1 is LNHDA and CDR2 is SQIVND in the germline V gene (reference sequence). This CDR3 region has 14 residues. CDR3 DNA: TGTGCCAGTAGCTACTTTTACGAGACTAAGGAGCTGTTTTTT. Residues: CASSYFYETKELFF.

The V gene is TRBV5-6, the J gene TRBJ2-7; TRBD1 is a possible D gene (6 bases). This CDR3 contains 13 residues. V was trimmed by 4 bases and J by 1 base, leaving 9 bases between them. CDR1 and CDR2 (germline): SGHDT, YYEEEE. CDR3 DNA sequence: TGTGCCAGCAGCCCAGGGGTGTCCTACGAGCAGTACTTC. It encodes CASSPGVSYEQYF.

The genes are TRBV3-1 (or the pseudogene TRBV3-2) and TRBJ2-1; 14 bases line up with TRBD2. Germline V gene lookup returns CDR1 LGHDT and CDR2 YNNKEL (reference sequence). The junction had 1 base not matched to a gene; V was cut back by 2 bases and J by 7 bases. CDR3 length: 15 amino acids. For the CDR3, the DNA is TGTGCCAGCAGCCAAAGGACTAGCGGGAGGAATGAGCAGTTCTTC. This gives the protein CASSQRTSGRNEQFF.

The chain joins TRBV11-1 to TRBJ1-6; 7 bases are a match to TRBD1. V lost 4 bases and J lost 5; bases outside the gene matches: 2. The CDR3 totals 14 residues. The germline CDR1 and CDR2 sequences are SGHAT and FQDESV (reference sequence). The CDR3, as DNA: TGTGCCAGCAGCTACGGACAGGATAATTCACCCCTCCACTTT. It yields the protein CASSYGQDNSPLHF.

The chain carries TRBV19 and TRBJ2-2; TRBD2 matches 7 bases. The V gene end was trimmed by 6 bases and the J gene end by 6 bases; junction bases not matched to a gene: 7. The CDR3 length is 14 residues. Germline loops: CDR1 LNHDA, CDR2 SQIVND (reference sequence). Here the CDR3 reads CASRGGSSAGELFF. In DNA form, the CDR3 reads TGTGCCAGTAGGGGCGGGAGTTCGGCCGGGGAGCTGTTTTTT.

V and J are TRBV5-5 and TRBJ1-5; 9 nucleotides agree with TRBD1. The CDR3 spans 16 residues. J gave up 3 bases and V 3 bases, and 7 bases lay outside the gene matches. Germline CDR1 and CDR2: SGHKS and YYEKEE (reference sequence). The CDR3 DNA sequence: TGTGCCAGCAGCTACGGGACAGGGCGAAACAATCAGCCCCAGCATTTT. Translation: CASSYGTGRNNQPQHF.

The J gene is TRBJ2-7, the V gene TRBV28, with 7 bases matching TRBD1. Germline V CDR1 and CDR2: MDHEN, SYDVKM. The CDR3 has 16 amino acids. V lost 4 bases to trimming and J lost 2 bases; unmatched junction nucleotides: 11. CDR3 in amino acids: CASSSPGATGAYEQYF. The CDR3 DNA is TGTGCCAGCAGTTCCCCAGGAGCCACAGGGGCCTACGAGCAGTACTTC.

The rearrangement joins TRBV6-5 to TRBJ2-1, with 10 nucleotides matching TRBD2. Germline assignment: CDR1 MNHEY and CDR2 SVGAGI. Losses at the gene ends were 6 bases for V and 8 bases for J; bases not matched to a gene: 4. The CDR3 is 13 amino acids. CDR3 sequence reads: CASRLAGPYEQFF. In DNA form, the CDR3 reads TGTGCCAGCAGACTAGCGGGACCTTATGAGCAGTTCTTC.

The chain combines TRBV6-5 with TRBJ1-6; possible D gene TRBD1, 5 bases. The CDR3 loop spans 15 amino acids. V lost 2 bases and J 4 bases, leaving 9 bases between the germline ends. CDR1 and CDR2 from the germline V gene are MNHEY and SVGAGI. CDR3 amino acids: CASSYVGAYNSPLHF. The CDR3 bases are TGTGCCAGCAGTTACGTAGGGGCTTATAATTCACCCCTCCACTTT.

The gene calls are TRBV28 and TRBJ1-5; 8 nucleotides agree with TRBD1. This CDR3 is built from 15 residues. CDR1 is MDHEN, CDR2 SYDVKM, per germline. Trimming took 6 bases from V and 10 from J; bases not matched to a gene: 14. The CDR3 nucleotides read TGTGCCAGCAGCCGCCTGGGACAGGCCTTTCCCCCCCAGCATTTT. Amino acid sequence: CASSRLGQAFPPQHF.

This clone occurred a few times. V usage is TRBV5-1 and J usage is TRBJ1-2; TRBD1 is a possible D gene (5 bases). Germline V gene lookup returns CDR1 SGHRS and CDR2 YFSETQ. The CDR3 is 15 amino acids. Trimming pared 0 bases from V and 4 bases from J, leaving 13 bases between. This CDR3 is CASSLEGASPYGYTF. DNA for the CDR3: TGCGCCAGCAGCTTGGAAGGGGCCTCCCCCTATGGCTACACCTTC. Supplemented by reference TRBV5-1 and TRBJ1-2, the full variable domain reads KAGVTQTPRYLIKTRGQQVTLSCSPISGHRSVSWYQQTPGQGLQFLFEYFSETQRNKGNFPGRFSGRQFSNSRSEMNVSTLELGDSALYLCASSLEGASPYGYTFGSGTRLTVV.

This clone showed up just once. V usage is TRBV5-1 and J usage is TRBJ2-7; 8 bases align to TRBD1. This CDR3 region has 14 residues. V dropped 4 bases and J dropped 3; count of bases not matched to a gene: 6. The V gene's germline CDR1 is SGHRS and CDR2 YFSETQ. The CDR3 is CASSEGTGNYEQYF. CDR3 DNA: TGCGCCAGCAGCGAAGGGACAGGAAACTACGAGCAGTACTTC.

The chain couples TRBV6-5 to TRBJ2-2; 11 bases align to TRBD1. The CDR3 has 14 residues. Losses at the gene ends were 9 bases for V and 3 bases for J; bases not matched to a gene: 3. In germline, CDR1 is MNHEY, CDR2 SVGAGI. The CDR3 region has the DNA TGTGCCAGTAAGGGACAGGGGGACACCGGGGAGCTGTTTTTT. It specifies CASKGQGDTGELFF.

This clone was observed once. This sequence joins TRBV27 and TRBJ1-2; D uncertain. The length of the CDR3 is 13 residues. The V end was cut by 4 bases, the J end by 8 bases, with 14 bases between. Germline CDR1 reads MNHEY; CDR2 reads SMNVEV (reference sequence). The CDR3 is CASSWGYGEGYTF. DNA of the CDR3: TGTGCCAGCAGTTGGGGTTACGGGGAAGGCTACACCTTC.

The chain links TRBV12-5 to TRBJ2-5; D is possibly TRBD2 (7 bases). The V gene's germline CDR1 is LGHNT and CDR2 FRNRAP. The CDR3 extends over 16 amino acids. Trimming stripped 2 bases from V and 0 bases from J, with 13 bases between. The CDR3 spells CASGLYVGGDQETQYF. The CDR3 coding sequence is TGTGCTAGTGGTTTGTATGTAGGGGGGGACCAAGAGACCCAGTACTTC.

The rearrangement links TRBV18 to TRBJ2-3; 8 bases agree with TRBD1. There are 16 residues in the CDR3. V was pared by 6 bases and J by 2 bases, with 10 bases of the junction left unmatched. CDR1 is KGHSH and CDR2 is LQKENI in the germline V gene. The CDR3 DNA follows: TGTGCCAGCTCCCCTGGACAGGGTAGCTTCACAGATACGCAGTATTTT. Its translation is CASSPGQGSFTDTQYF.

The chain combines TRBV9 with TRBJ2-3, with 14 bases aligning to TRBD2. Germline trimming cut 3 bases from V and 4 bases from J; bases unmatched to any gene: 4. The CDR3 extends over 16 amino acids. Per germline, CDR1 SGDLS and CDR2 YYNGEE. The chain's CDR3 is CASSAGTSGSADTQYF. CDR3 nucleotide sequence: TGTGCCAGCAGCGCAGGGACTAGCGGGAGCGCAGATACGCAGTATTTT.

V and J are TRBV15 and TRBJ1-2; tentative D call: TRBD1 (6 bases). This CDR3 has 15 residues. Trimming took 3 bases from V and 2 from J, leaving 13 bases between them. Germline values: CDR1 LNHNV, CDR2 YYDKDF (reference sequence). DNA for the CDR3: TGTGCCACCAGCAGCCAGAGGGGGGGCAACTATGGCTACACCTTC. This translates into CATSSQRGGNYGYTF.

This clone was seen more than once but under ten times. This chain joins TRBV5-1 and TRBJ2-7, with 8 bases that match TRBD2. The CDR3 runs 16 residues. Losses at the gene ends were 2 bases for V and 0 bases for J; bases not matched to a gene: 7. Germline V lookup: CDR1 SGHRS, CDR2 YFSETQ. The CDR3 DNA reads TGCGCCAGCAGCTTATCTAGCGGGCTGAACTCCTACGAGCAGTACTTC. Translation: CASSLSSGLNSYEQYF.

The chain is built from TRBV11-3 and TRBJ1-6, with D perhaps matching TRBD1 (5 bases). From germline, CDR1 is SGHNT and CDR2 YENEEA. The CDR3 is made up of 18 amino acids. Trimming removed 5 bases at V and 6 bases at J, with 23 bases between. The CDR3 region is CASSPGQILILCNSPLHF. The CDR3 DNA reads as TGTGCCAGCAGCCCAGGACAAATTCTAATCCTATGTAATTCACCCCTCCACTTT.

This clone is a singleton in its sample. The chain carries TRBV7-9 and TRBJ2-7; no firm D call. This CDR3 contains 11 residues. V dropped 5 bases and J dropped 7 bases, with 9 bases sitting between them. CDR1 is SEHNR, CDR2 FQNEAQ, per germline (reference sequence). DNA for the CDR3: TGTGCCAGCAGCCTTCTTCTAGAGCAGTACTTC. Translating it yields CASSLLLEQYF.

The rearrangement uses TRBV11-1 and TRBJ2-7; 8 bases agree with TRBD2. Trimming at V came to 6 bases and at J to 4 bases, leaving 11 bases not matched to a gene. Germline V gives CDR1 SGHAT, CDR2 FQDESV (reference sequence). CDR3 length equals 15 residues. The CDR3, as DNA: TGTGCCAGCAGTTTAAAGCGGGAGTGGGTATACGAGCAGTACTTC. Its protein product is CASSLKREWVYEQYF.

The V and J genes are TRBV19 and TRBJ1-1, with 9 bases fitting TRBD1. The CDR3 runs to 14 residues. The V segment lost 2 bases and the J segment 7 bases; nucleotides outside the gene matches: 5. Germline V CDR1 and CDR2: LNHDA, SQIVND (reference sequence). The CDR3 loop reads CASSISGTGYEAFF. The DNA for the CDR3 is TGTGCCAGTAGTATATCCGGGACAGGGTATGAAGCTTTCTTT.

The V call is TRBV10-2, the J call TRBJ2-1; 8 nucleotides match TRBD2. J lost 4 bases, V lost 10 bases, and 12 bases had no gene match. Germline CDR1 reads WSHSY; CDR2 reads SAAADI. The CDR3 extends over 15 amino acids. CDR3: CATLVRTSSYNEQFF. In nucleotides, the CDR3 is TGCGCCACCTTGGTGAGGACTAGCAGTTACAATGAGCAGTTCTTC.

V is TRBV3-1 (or the pseudogene TRBV3-2) and J is TRBJ2-3, with 9 nucleotides matching TRBD2. The length of the CDR3 is 14 residues. V was pared by 7 bases and J by 1 base, with 3 bases of the junction left unmatched. CDR1 is LGHDT and CDR2 is YNNKEL in the germline V gene (reference sequence). The CDR3 protein is CASKQREGTDTQYF. DNA of the CDR3: TGTGCCAGCAAACAGCGGGAGGGCACAGATACGCAGTATTTT.

The chain is built from TRBV7-2 and TRBJ2-7; 11 bases fit TRBD1. Germline V gene sequence: CDR1 SGHTA, CDR2 FQGNSA. Germline trimming cut 10 bases from V and 6 bases from J; bases unmatched to any gene: 8. The CDR3 runs 13 residues. CDR3 nucleotide sequence: TGTGCCATCGCTGGACAGGGGGCAGGCGAGCAGTACTTC. Translated: CAIAGQGAGEQYF.

This clone was counted once. V is TRBV11-2 and J is TRBJ2-3; the match to TRBD2 covers 7 bases. CDR1 is SGHAT, CDR2 FQNNGV, per germline. The CDR3 extends over 14 amino acids. V trimming: 5 bases; J trimming: 2 bases; junction bases outside the gene matches: 4. CDR3 DNA sequence: TGTGCCAGCAGCAGCGGGGCGGTCACAGATACGCAGTATTTT. Amino acid sequence: CASSSGAVTDTQYF.

This clone has just a few counts. V is TRBV10-1 and J is TRBJ2-1; 9 positions match TRBD2. V lost 6 bases, J lost 7 bases, and 4 bases stayed unmatched. This CDR3 has 13 residues. CDR1 and CDR2 from the germline V gene are WNHNN and SYGVQD (reference sequence). CDR3 DNA: TGCGCCAGCAGCCGACTAGCGGAAAATGAGCAGTTCTTC. Translating gives CASSRLAENEQFF.

The V and J genes are TRBV30 and TRBJ2-7; TRBD1 matches at 9 bases. After removal of 1 base from V and 0 bases from J, the junction contained 7 bases not matched to a gene. CDR3 length: 16 residues. Per germline, CDR1 GTSNPN and CDR2 SVGIG (reference sequence). The CDR3 DNA reads as TGTGCCTGGAGTGGGGGGACAGGGCGTGGCTCCTACGAGCAGTACTTC. Translating gives CAWSGGTGRGSYEQYF. Together with reference TRBV30 and TRBJ2-7, the CDR3 gives the full variable domain: SQTIHQWPATLVQPVGSPLSLECTVEGTSNPNLYWYRQAAGRGLQLLFYSVGIGQISSEVPQNLSASRPQDRQFILSSKKLLLSDSGFYLCAWSGGTGRGSYEQYFGPGTRLTVT.